A single sample is the source of the 26 T cell receptor beta chains below, sequenced in a study of CD8+CD57+ T cells in acquired aplastic anemia. Investigators profiled TCR beta VDJ and CDR3 from genomic DNA template. TCRdb used MiXCR to reprocess the reads, holding one entry per CDR3 protein. Of just over 200,000 distinct CDR3 sequences in the sample, 65% were seen once. For sequencing, patients were chosen who had shown expansion of CD8+CD57+ cells by flow cytometry. Source material: sorted CD4+, CD8+, or CD8+CD57+ T cells (not recorded which) from PBMCs. The receptors originated from a human donor with aplastic anemia.

The chain has TRBV25-1 and TRBJ2-5; D not certain. V lost 9 bases and J lost 5, with 10 bases in between. Germline V gives CDR1 MGHDK, CDR2 SYGVNS. There are 11 residues in the CDR3. DNA of the CDR3: TGTGCCAGGAGACCGGGTGAGACCCAGTACTTC. Residues: CARRPGETQYF.

This chain links TRBV9 with TRBJ2-7, with 11 bases fitting TRBD2. The CDR3 consists of 15 residues. CDR1 SGDLS and CDR2 YYNGEE come from the germline V gene. V lost 1 base and J lost 4; bases outside the gene matches: 4. CDR3 in DNA: TGTGCCAGCAGCGTAACCGGGACTAGCGGTTACGAGCAGTACTTC. This sequence encodes CASSVTGTSGYEQYF.

This chain links TRBV28 with TRBJ2-2; 10 bases align to TRBD2. The CDR3 loop spans 17 amino acids. J gave up 4 bases and V 5 bases, and 10 bases lay outside the gene matches. Germline-derived CDR1 and CDR2 are MDHEN and SYDVKM. The CDR3 region is CASSQSSQRGGTGELFF. The CDR3 DNA follows: TGTGCCAGCAGTCAGTCCTCGCAGCGGGGGGGCACCGGGGAGCTGTTTTTT.

The chain uses TRBV11-1 and TRBJ2-7, with 7 bases matching TRBD2. The length of the CDR3 is 16 residues. The ends lost 1 base at V and 2 bases at J; junction bases unmatched: 8. Germline assignment: CDR1 SGHAT and CDR2 FQDESV (reference sequence). The CDR3 DNA sequence: TGTGCCAGCAGCTTAGGGTCTCCGGGGGGAGCCTACGAGCAGTACTTC. As protein: CASSLGSPGGAYEQYF.

The rearrangement links TRBV7-2 to TRBJ1-1; tentatively, D is TRBD1 (5 bases). CDR3 size: 14 residues. From germline, CDR1 is SGHTA and CDR2 FQGNSA. The ends were cut back, 7 bases at V and 4 bases at J, with 16 bases in the middle. The CDR3 nucleotides read TGTGCCAGCACCCTGCGGCGGAGGGGCACTGAAGCTTTCTTT. Protein sequence: CASTLRRRGTEAFF.

The rearrangement joins TRBV15 to TRBJ2-7, with D uncertain. The V end was cut by 2 bases, the J end by 5 bases, with 13 bases between. The length of the CDR3 is 14 residues. Germline V gene lookup returns CDR1 LNHNV and CDR2 YYDKDF (reference sequence). CDR3: CATSRYILIHEQYF. The CDR3 nucleotides read TGTGCCACCAGCAGATACATATTAATCCACGAGCAGTACTTC.

This CDR3 is CAITQRGVSTDTQYF. CDR3 sequence (DNA): TGTGCCATCACCCAGCGAGGGGTTAGCACAGATACGCAGTATTTT. The J gene is TRBJ2-3, the V gene TRBV10-3; D is possibly TRBD1 or TRBD2 (5 bases each). The CDR3 length is 15 residues. Germline loops: CDR1 ENHRY, CDR2 SYGVKD. V was clipped by 7 bases and J by 0 bases, with 14 bases between them.

The J gene is TRBJ2-7, the V gene TRBV2, with TRBD2 as a possible D gene (5 bases). The CDR3 is 13 residues long. Germline values: CDR1 SNHLY, CDR2 FYNNEI. The V end was cut by 5 bases, the J end by 4 bases, with 12 bases between. The CDR3 is CASSPEGDYEQYF. The DNA for the CDR3 is TGTGCCAGCAGTCCAGAGGGAGATTACGAGCAGTACTTC.

This chain connects TRBV12-3 or TRBV12-4 to TRBJ2-7; 7 bases are shared with TRBD2. Trimming at V came to 5 bases and at J to 4 bases, leaving 23 bases not matched to a gene. The CDR3 sequence is 19 residues long. This CDR3 is CASSPRERGIRAGEYEQYF. The CDR3 DNA reads TGTGCCAGCAGTCCACGGGAAAGAGGGATTCGGGCGGGAGAATACGAGCAGTACTTC.

Details on this clonotype: The junction departs from germline at one end; a sequencing error may be responsible. The CDR3 coding sequence is TGCGCCAGCAGCTTTACAGGGGACACTGAAGCTTTCTTT. This gives the protein CASSFTGDTEAFF. The chain uses TRBV7-9 and TRBJ1-1, with 7 bases fitting TRBD1. The CDR3 runs to 13 residues. Per germline, CDR1 SEHNR and CDR2 FQNEAQ (reference sequence).

The chain couples TRBV7-3 to TRBJ2-6; TRBD1 matches at 9 bases. Germline CDR1 and CDR2: SGHTA and FQGTGA. V lost 5 bases, J lost 11 bases, and 1 base stayed unmatched. This CDR3 is 12 amino acids long. The CDR3 loop reads CASSTGGDVLTF. Written as DNA, the CDR3 is TGTGCCAGCAGCACAGGGGGCGACGTCCTGACTTTC.

This clonotype was seen more than once but under ten times. Given a much more abundant clone one base away, this may be a read error. The genes are TRBV19 and TRBJ1-1; 11 nucleotides match TRBD1. The CDR3 sequence is 15 residues long. Per germline, CDR1 LNHDA and CDR2 SQIVND (reference sequence). CDR3: CAGRVGQGAPPEAFF. The CDR3 DNA follows: TGTGCCGGTAGGGTAGGACAGGGGGCTCCCCCTGAAGCTTTCTTT.

The chain joins TRBV7-3 to TRBJ1-2, with D perhaps TRBD1 (5 bases). There are 13 residues in the CDR3. The germline CDR1 and CDR2 sequences are SGHTA and FQGTGA. Trimming took 1 base from V and 7 from J, leaving 10 bases between them. The CDR3 region has the DNA TGTGCCAGCAGCTTAAATGAGGGGACTGGCTACACCTTC. Its translation: CASSLNEGTGYTF.

CDR3 sequence (DNA): TGTGCCAGCAGCCCCTGGACCTACGAGCAGTACTTC. Its protein is CASSPWTYEQYF. This chain connects TRBV7-2 to TRBJ2-7, with D hard to call. Germline-derived CDR1 and CDR2 are SGHTA and FQGNSA. The germline V and J ends were trimmed by 5 bases and 2 bases, with 7 bases remaining between them. The CDR3 contains 12 residues. The variable domain in full, with the rest retrieved from reference TRBV7-2 and TRBJ2-7, is GAGVSQSPSNKVTEKGKDVELRCDPISGHTALYWYRQSLGQGLEFLIYFQGNSAPDKSGLPSDRFSAERTGGSVSTLTIQRTQQEDSAVYLCASSPWTYEQYFGPGTRLTVT.

This clonotype was observed a handful of times. The DNA of the CDR3 is TGTGCCAGCAGCTCCAGGACAGGTCTTGAAGCTTTCTTT. Amino acids: CASSSRTGLEAFF. V usage is TRBV7-8 and J usage is TRBJ1-1; 7 positions match TRBD1. CDR3 length: 13 residues. With V trimmed by 4 bases and J by 7 bases, 6 bases remained unmatched. CDR1 is SGHVS, CDR2 FQNEAQ, per germline. The full variable domain, completed using reference TRBV7-8 and TRBJ1-1, is GAGVSQSPRYKVAKRGQDVALRCDPISGHVSLFWYQQALGQGPEFLTYFQNEAQLDKSGLPSDRFFAERPEGSVSTLKIQRTQQEDSAVYLCASSSRTGLEAFFGQGTRLTVV.

CDR3 coding DNA: TGCAGTGCTAGACAGGGTTTTGGGGAGACCCAGTACTTC. Amino acid sequence: CSARQGFGETQYF. This rearrangement joins TRBV20-1 to TRBJ2-5, with D maybe TRBD1 (5 bases). V was cut by 2 bases and J by 5 bases, with 12 bases left in between. The CDR3 is made up of 13 amino acids. Germline CDR1 DFQATT, CDR2 SNEGSKA (reference sequence).

The rearrangement uses TRBV14 and TRBJ2-1, with D possibly being TRBD2 (5 bases). V was pared by 0 bases and J by 12 bases, with 12 bases between. Germline V gene lookup returns CDR1 SGHDN and CDR2 FVKESK. The CDR3 is 13 amino acids. CDR3: CASSQDMGRLQFF. DNA of the CDR3: TGTGCCAGCAGCCAAGATATGGGGAGATTGCAGTTCTTC.

The chain joins TRBV10-2 to TRBJ1-6; D remains unclear. Germline values: CDR1 WSHSY, CDR2 SAAADI. Trimming stripped 6 bases from V and 5 bases from J, with 11 bases between. This CDR3 spans 14 amino acids. CDR3 coding DNA: TGCGCCAGCAGATCCGGACGGAATAATTCACCCCTCCACTTT. It yields the protein CASRSGRNNSPLHF.

In this sample, this clonotype turned up once. The rearrangement links TRBV7-8 to TRBJ2-3, with a possible D match to TRBD2 (6 bases). The CDR3 covers 16 residues. Deletions cut 5 bases from V and 0 bases from J, with 15 bases between. Germline-derived CDR1 and CDR2 are SGHVS and FQNEAQ. The CDR3 sequence: CASSPYRRDSTDTQYF. In DNA, the CDR3 is TGTGCCAGCAGCCCCTATCGGAGGGACAGCACAGATACGCAGTATTTT. Complete variable domain (other parts from reference TRBV7-8 and TRBJ2-3): GAGVSQSPRYKVAKRGQDVALRCDPISGHVSLFWYQQALGQGPEFLTYFQNEAQLDKSGLPSDRFFAERPEGSVSTLKIQRTQQEDSAVYLCASSPYRRDSTDTQYFGPGTRLTVL.

This clonotype was seen a single time. This chain connects TRBV7-9 to TRBJ2-3; 14 nucleotides match TRBD2. Germline assignment: CDR1 SEHNR and CDR2 FQNEAQ (reference sequence). The V segment lost 1 base and the J segment 4 bases; nucleotides outside the gene matches: 1. CDR3 length: 16 residues. CDR3 sequence reads: CASSLGLAGGPDTQYF. The CDR3, as DNA: TGTGCCAGCAGCTTAGGACTAGCGGGGGGGCCAGATACGCAGTATTTT.

At least ten counts were recorded for this clonotype. The chain uses TRBV4-1 and TRBJ1-1, with 7 bases lining up with TRBD1. Per germline, CDR1 MGHRA and CDR2 YSYEKL. The CDR3 loop spans 14 amino acids. The junction had 7 bases not matched to a gene; V was cut back by 4 bases and J by 5 bases. CDR3 loop: CASSLRQGETEAFF. CDR3 nucleotide sequence: TGCGCCAGCAGCCTGCGACAGGGTGAGACTGAAGCTTTCTTT.

In its sample, this clonotype was seen once. V is TRBV25-1 and J is TRBJ1-1; 7 bases match TRBD1. The length of the CDR3 is 14 residues. Germline trimming cut 6 bases from V and 5 bases from J; bases unmatched to any gene: 9. CDR1 MGHDK and CDR2 SYGVNS come from the germline V gene. The CDR3 DNA sequence: TGTGCCAGCAGCGACGAGGGGGCGGGTACTGAAGCTTTCTTT. Translated: CASSDEGAGTEAFF.

Comment on this clonotype: The junction and the germline gene differ at one end; a read error may be behind it. The V call is TRBV7-3, the J call TRBJ2-3, with D perhaps given as TRBD1 or TRBD2 (5 bases each). The CDR3 is 14 amino acids. The germline gives CDR1 SGHTA, CDR2 FQGTGA. The CDR3 nucleotides are TGTGCCAGCAGCTTAGAGGGGAGCACAGATGCGCAGTATTTT. It translates to CASSLEGSTDAQYF.

The genes are TRBV6-5 and TRBJ2-7, with 8 bases identical to TRBD2. This CDR3 spans 15 amino acids. The V segment lost 5 bases and the J segment 5 bases; nucleotides outside the gene matches: 11. Germline V gene lookup returns CDR1 MNHEY and CDR2 SVGAGI. The CDR3 DNA reads TGTGCCAGCAGTGAAGGTAGCGGGGATTCCGACGAGCAGTACTTC. Translating gives CASSEGSGDSDEQYF.

There are a few counts of this clonotype. The V gene is TRBV5-1, the J gene TRBJ1-5, with D possibly TRBD1 on 6 matching bases. The CDR3 loop spans 15 amino acids. Germline lookup yields CDR1 SGHRS and CDR2 YFSETQ. Deletions cut 1 base from V and 9 bases from J, with 17 bases between. The CDR3 DNA reads as TGCGCCAGCAGCTTGCGGAAACAGGGTAAGGGGCCCCAGCATTTT. Translated, it gives CASSLRKQGKGPQHF.

The chain employs TRBV29-1 and TRBJ2-1, with a tentative D call TRBD2 (6 bases). Germline loops: CDR1 SQVTM, CDR2 ANQGSEA. The CDR3 runs 13 residues. Trimming pared 5 bases from V and 10 bases from J, leaving 18 bases between. CDR3 protein: CSVPRTIPNEQFF. As DNA, the CDR3 is TGCAGCGTTCCAAGGACTATTCCAAACGAGCAGTTCTTC.